This TCR beta chain was identified in a study of blood T cell repertoires in COVID-19. Germline lookup yields CDR1 SGHTA and CDR2 FQGNSA. Deletions cut 3 bases from V and 7 bases from J, with 15 bases between. CDR3 size: 14 residues. In the source study's methods: Scientists estimated how many nucleated cells there were by amplifying reference gene primers. Method: immunoSEQ multiplex PCR; TCRdb's copy keeps in-frame clones and lacks some. That table furnishes V, J and clone size, whereas the DNA furnished D and trimming. The table lists about 100,000 clones, about 88% of them singletons. This chain links TRBV7-2 with TRBJ1-2; D is perhaps TRBD1 (6 bases). Sequenced material: peripheral blood. The origin of this receptor is a man younger than 40 in a cohort sampled during active COVID-19. The CDR3 coding sequence is TGTGCCAGCAGCTTTAACAGGGTCTCGGGTGGCTACACCTTC. Translating gives CASSFNRVSGGYTF.